These 16 T cell receptor beta chains came from one sample sequenced in a study of T cells in Graves' hyperthyroidism and ophthalmopathy. TCR beta CDR3 regions were amplified from RNA. HTBI primers were the set used in a first-round RT-PCR of the TCR CDR3. MiXCR, applied by TCRdb to the multiplex PCR reads, yields one record per CDR3 protein. Here the sample spans approximately 510,000 distinct CDR3 sequences, 40% to 50% being singletons. The specimen sequenced was peripheral blood or thyroid tissue (not recorded which). The receptors were sampled from an adult woman with Graves' disease, either hyperthyroidism or ophthalmopathy (not recorded which).

For this clonotype: At one end, the junction sequence differs from germline, possibly due to a read error. V is TRBV3-1 and J is TRBJ1-2; D uncertain. Per the germline V gene, CDR1 is LGHDT and CDR2 is YNNKEL (reference sequence). The CDR3 contains 14 residues. CDR3 DNA: TGTGACAGCAGCCGCGGGTCGGGGAACTATGGCTACACCTTC. It yields the protein CDSSRGSGNYGYTF.

This clonotype was detected ten times or more. The chain carries TRBV7-9 and TRBJ1-2, with 9 bases fitting TRBD1. Germline V lookup: CDR1 SEHNR, CDR2 FQNEAQ (reference sequence). Trimming removed 5 bases from V and 7 bases from J; junction bases left unmatched: 5. The CDR3 is 13 residues long. CDR3 region: CASSADRGSGYTF. The CDR3, as DNA: TGTGCCAGCAGCGCAGACAGGGGGTCTGGCTACACCTTC.

This clonotype was recorded at least ten times. The rearrangement joins TRBV2 to TRBJ1-2; D is perhaps TRBD1 (6 bases). Germline CDR1 SNHLY, CDR2 FYNNEI. The CDR3 contains 14 residues. Deletions cut 4 bases from V and 4 bases from J, with 13 bases between. CDR3 region: CASSAQGQLYGYTF. CDR3 DNA: TGTGCCAGCAGTGCCCAAGGACAGCTCTATGGCTACACCTTC.

This clonotype occurred many times. The chain employs TRBV29-1 and TRBJ2-2, with 8 bases that match TRBD2. The CDR3 spans 13 residues. Germline CDR1 is SQVTM and CDR2 is ANQGSEA. The ends lost 7 bases at V and 5 bases at J; junction bases unmatched: 6. The CDR3 spells CSARVAGTGELFF. The CDR3 DNA sequence: TGCAGCGCTAGGGTAGCGGGGACCGGGGAGCTGTTTTTT.

The chain has TRBV10-3 and TRBJ1-1; D is possibly TRBD1 (6 bases). Trimming pared 3 bases from V and 6 bases from J, leaving 11 bases between. Germline assignment: CDR1 ENHRY and CDR2 SYGVKD. The length of the CDR3 is 13 residues. CDR3 DNA: TGTGCCATCAGTGATACAGGGATCCCTGAAGCTTTCTTT. Its translation is CAISDTGIPEAFF.

This clonotype was picked up many times. V usage is TRBV6-6 and J usage is TRBJ2-7; 8 nucleotides match TRBD1. Germline lookup yields CDR1 MNHNY and CDR2 SVGAGI (reference sequence). The length of the CDR3 is 14 residues. J was trimmed by 7 bases and V by 2 bases; bases with no gene match: 7. The CDR3 protein is CASSYTRTGSEQYF. DNA for the CDR3: TGTGCCAGCAGTTACACCCGGACAGGGAGTGAGCAGTACTTC.

The table lists this clonotype with a count of one. V is TRBV7-3 and J is TRBJ2-7; D ambiguous. Germline loops: CDR1 SGHTA, CDR2 FQGTGA. The CDR3 has 15 residues. With 1 base removed from V and 2 bases from J, the gap between germline ends came to 12 bases. CDR3 in amino acids: CASSLKAWGPYEQYF. The CDR3 nucleotides read TGTGCCAGCAGCTTAAAGGCGTGGGGTCCCTACGAGCAGTACTTC.

The rearrangement joins TRBV11-1 to TRBJ2-7; maybe TRBD2 (5 bases). Trimming stripped 6 bases from V and 7 bases from J, with 16 bases between. The CDR3 loop spans 13 amino acids. Germline V gives CDR1 SGHAT, CDR2 FQDESV (reference sequence). The CDR3 sequence: CASRIGDLGEQYF. As DNA, the CDR3 is TGTGCCAGCAGGATCGGGGATTTGGGGGAGCAGTACTTC.

This clonotype was counted ten times or more. The chain has TRBV6-1 and TRBJ1-5; D unresolved. Trimming shortened V by 7 bases and J by 7 bases, and 17 bases separated the two germline ends. CDR1 and CDR2 (germline): MNHNS, SASEGT. The CDR3 extends over 14 amino acids. This CDR3 reads CASTQELIRQPQHF. DNA for the CDR3: TGTGCCAGCACTCAGGAGTTAATAAGGCAGCCCCAGCATTTT.

This clonotype was counted a few times. This chain joins TRBV10-3 and TRBJ1-1; no definite D call. The CDR3 length is 12 residues. V was trimmed by 6 bases and J by 3 bases, leaving 8 bases between them. CDR1 ENHRY and CDR2 SYGVKD come from the germline V gene. DNA of the CDR3: TGTGCCATCAGAGAACTCGACACTGAAGCTTTCTTT. Its protein is CAIRELDTEAFF.

This chain joins TRBV2 and TRBJ1-1; 9 nucleotides line up with TRBD1. Germline V gene sequence: CDR1 SNHLY, CDR2 FYNNEI. The V gene end was trimmed by 7 bases and the J gene end by 10 bases; junction bases not matched to a gene: 7. There are 12 residues in the CDR3. CDR3 residues: CASTLGGQGAFF. CDR3 coding DNA: TGTGCCAGCACCCTGGGGGGACAGGGAGCTTTCTTT.

The rearrangement joins TRBV30 to TRBJ2-5; TRBD2 aligns across 10 bases. The V and J ends lost 3 bases and 5 bases, in that order; junction bases with no gene match: 3. In germline, CDR1 is GTSNPN, CDR2 SVGIG (reference sequence). The CDR3 sequence is 13 residues long. This chain's CDR3 is CAWRLAGVETQYF. In DNA, the CDR3 is TGTGCCTGGAGGCTAGCGGGAGTGGAGACCCAGTACTTC.

The chain carries TRBV12-3 or TRBV12-4 and TRBJ1-1; D perhaps matches TRBD1 (5 bases). CDR3 length: 15 amino acids. The V and J ends lost 4 bases and 4 bases respectively, with 16 bases between them. CDR3 residues: CASSSGGGEGTEAFF. DNA of the CDR3: TGTGCCAGCAGTTCCGGGGGAGGGGAGGGCACTGAAGCTTTCTTT.

The rearrangement links TRBV30 to TRBJ1-5; 7 bases align to TRBD1. The germline CDR1 and CDR2 sequences are GTSNPN and SVGIG (reference sequence). The length of the CDR3 is 15 residues. Trimming removed 0 bases from V and 0 bases from J; junction bases left unmatched: 2. This chain's CDR3 is CAWSVGDSSNQPQHF. In nucleotides, the CDR3 is TGTGCCTGGAGTGTCGGGGACAGTAGCAATCAGCCCCAGCATTTT. Drawing the rest from reference TRBV30 and TRBJ1-5, the complete variable domain is SQTIHQWPATLVQPVGSPLSLECTVEGTSNPNLYWYRQAAGRGLQLLFYSVGIGQISSEVPQNLSASRPQDRQFILSSKKLLLSDSGFYLCAWSVGDSSNQPQHFGDGTRLSIL.

In the case of this clonotype: A much larger clone sits a single nucleotide away, making a read error possible. This chain links TRBV12-3 or TRBV12-4 with TRBJ2-7; 10 bases line up with TRBD1. The CDR3 spans 12 residues. The ends lost 10 bases at V and 7 bases at J; junction bases unmatched: 7. CDR3 nucleotides: TGTGCCATTCTGCCGGACAGGGGGGAGCAGTACTTC. Residues: CAILPDRGEQYF.

The sample holds many counts of this clonotype. This chain links TRBV12-3 or TRBV12-4 with TRBJ1-5, with D perhaps matching TRBD1 (6 bases). The CDR3 runs 15 residues. V lost 3 bases to trimming and J lost 7 bases, with 16 bases between them. CDR3 DNA sequence: TGTGCCAGCAGTTTGGTAGGGGGTAAGGGGCAGCCCCAGCATTTT. Protein product: CASSLVGGKGQPQHF.